The source of this T cell receptor (beta chain) is a study of vaccination effects on CD4 cells after COVID-19. Across the study: All participants had two doses of either the BNT162b2 or mRNA-1273 vaccine. Findings of the study overall: Late post-vaccination, clones induced by infection and those induced by vaccine underwent marked clonal contraction.

As for this clone: Its matching antigen is unknown.

Before any sequencing was done, the ViraFEST assay used viral peptide pools to expand antigen-specific CD4+ T cells. Upon completion of around ten days in culture, CD4+ T cells were isolated. The vaccine recipients had no prior SARS-CoV-2 infection, with negative nucleocapsid antibodies. PBMC were cultured at around 2 million per well with about 9 IU/ml IL-2 and around 9.2 ug/ml peptides. Days 3 and 7 saw half the medium replaced with IL-2 medium. Data came from immunoSEQ multiplex PCR; TCRdb stores just in-frame clones and leaves some out. The table has 50,000 or so clones, 75% to 80% seen once. The clonotype comes from a human donor who received a COVID-19 vaccine. The sample was CD4+ T cells from PBMCs cultured with HCoV-OC43 spike peptides, taken before COVID-19 vaccination. The subset denotes: HCoV-OC43 spike overlapping peptide pool stimulation.

The DNA of the CDR3 is TGTGCCAGCAACGGACTAGCGGGGATAGAGACCCAGTACTTC. Amino acids: CASNGLAGIETQYF. The J gene is TRBJ2-5, the V gene TRBV2; 12 nucleotides agree with TRBD2. The CDR3 has 14 amino acids. Germline V gene lookup returns CDR1 SNHLY and CDR2 FYNNEI. The trim removed 7 bases at V and 4 bases at J, leaving 4 bases unmatched. Variable domain in full (rest from reference TRBV2 and TRBJ2-5): EPEVTQTPSHQVTQMGQEVILRCVPISNHLYFYWYRQILGQKVEFLVSFYNNEISEKSEIFDDQFSVERPDGSNFTLKIRSTKLEDSAMYFCASNGLAGIETQYFGPGTRLLVL.